This paragraph reports one T cell receptor (beta chain). The data were produced by immunoSEQ multiplex PCR, yet TCRdb's version contains in-frame clones alone and is incomplete. The sample gives around 2,000,000 clones, around 96% of which show up once; 1% to 1.5% is in the top ten. The data derive from a study of shared clonotypes between healthy human individuals. Germline V CDR1 and CDR2: MGHRA, YSYEKL. V dropped 2 bases and J dropped 0 bases, with 10 bases sitting between them. This CDR3 comprises 16 residues. CD45RO-negative, CCR7-selected cells formed the naive CD8 fraction, which excluded terminally differentiated effector memory CD45RA+ cells.

Sequencing was performed on naive CD8+ T cells sorted from blood. This chain links TRBV4-1 with TRBJ2-2; no firm D call. This receptor was identified in a man aged 18-30 years in good health. In DNA form, the CDR3 reads TGCGCCAGCAGCCAAAGGGCCGGGCCGAACACCGGGGAGCTGTTTTTT. Translation gives CASSQRAGPNTGELFF.